This TCR beta chain was sequenced during a study of cytomegalovirus exposure and HLA in healthy donors. Study-level findings and limits: Reportedly, diagnosis of cytomegalovirus status by the classifier showed high specificity and sensitivity. The majority of TCR sequences were rare, yet some public TCRs appeared in many donors.

The donors formed part of the roughly 120-subject validation cohort, distinct from the approximately 670-subject first cohort. This CDR3 has 15 amino acids. CDR1 SGHDT and CDR2 YYEEEE come from the germline V gene. Trimming pared 6 bases from V and 1 base from J, leaving 16 bases between. The data were produced by immunoSEQ multiplex PCR, yet TCRdb's version contains in-frame clones alone and is incomplete. Found here are fewer than 120,000 clones, more than 75% of them singletons; the top ten hold almost 1.5%. This clone came up once. What it binds is not known. The genes are TRBV5-6 and TRBJ1-2; D uncertain. The source material was PBMCs. The sequence derives from a woman in her twenties or thirties in good health and CMV-seropositive. The chain's CDR3 is CASTLSWSDNYGYTF. The CDR3 DNA reads TGTGCCAGCACCCTAAGTTGGTCCGATAACTATGGCTACACCTTC.